Listed below are T cell receptor beta chains from one sample, sequenced in a study of blood T cells in healthy people across ages. TCRdb itself ran the 5' RACE reads through MiXCR, one entry per CDR3 protein. The data show some 700,000 distinct CDR3 sequences, about 24% seen once. Material for sequencing was blood. The receptors come from a man in his 70s in good health. Both conserved end residues are part of each CDR3. D genes are given only for firm matches. Expanded clones are given a class, and other clones once, few, many or no size at all.

.	TRBV20-1	TRBJ1-4	once	CSPTGHNEKLFF	TGCAGCCCGACAGGACATAATGAAAAACTGTTTTTT
.	TRBV7-9	TRBJ1-2	few	CASSFQYGYTF	TGTGCCAGCAGCTTCCAGTATGGCTACACCTTC
.	TRBV29-1	TRBJ1-2	.	CSVDDRTANYGYTF	TGCAGCGTTGACGACAGGACAGCTAACTATGGCTACACCTTC
.	TRBV28	TRBJ2-5	.	CASSLFRAEQYF	TGTGCCAGCAGTTTATTCAGGGCAGAGCAGTACTTC
.	TRBV7-6	TRBJ2-5	few	CASSLNSVRETQYF	TGTGCCAGCAGCTTAAATTCCGTTCGGGAGACCCAGTACTTC
.	TRBV12-3/TRBV12-4	TRBJ1-4	.	CASSNRGLEEKLFF	TGTGCCAGCAGTAATAGAGGACTAGAGGAAAAACTGTTTTTT
TRBD2	TRBV20-1	TRBJ2-1	.	CSGGAGGPLDEQFF	TGCAGTGGAGGAGCGGGAGGGCCCTTGGATGAGCAGTTCTTC
.	TRBV18	TRBJ1-3	.	CAGSPYNAGRNGNTIYF	TGTGCCGGCTCACCGTATAACGCGGGGCGAAACGGAAACACCATATATTTT
TRBD2	TRBV20-1	TRBJ2-1	.	CSARDRISGLANSNEQFF	TGCAGTGCTAGAGATAGGATTTCGGGACTAGCGAATAGCAATGAGCAGTTCTTC
.	TRBV11-2	TRBJ1-1	.	CASSLGASGTEAFF	TGTGCCAGCAGCTTGGGGGCATCGGGCACTGAAGCTTTCTTT
TRBD2	TRBV6-1	TRBJ2-7	many	CASSPQWGGEQYF	TGTGCCAGCAGTCCTCAGTGGGGGGGCGAGCAGTACTTC
.	TRBV10-3	TRBJ2-4	few	CAISEESLGQKNIQYF	TGTGCCATCAGTGAGGAGTCTCTGGGCCAGAAAAACATTCAGTACTTC
.	TRBV28	TRBJ1-2	few	CASSFGQGRYAF	TGTGCCAGCAGTTTCGGCCAGGGCCGCTACGCCTTC
.	TRBV6-6	TRBJ1-6	.	CASSYSGEDSPLHF	TGTGCCAGCAGTTACTCAGGGGAGGATTCACCCCTCCACTTT
TRBD1	TRBV29-1	TRBJ1-5	many	CSVRDREDQPQHF	TGCAGCGTTCGGGACAGGGAAGATCAGCCCCAGCATTTT
.	TRBV18	TRBJ2-3	few	CASSPPRRTDTQYF	TGTGCCAGCTCACCACCGAGGCGCACAGATACGCAGTATTTT
TRBD2	TRBV10-2	TRBJ2-3	.	CASSESSGDTDTQYF	TGCGCCAGCAGTGAGTCTAGCGGGGACACAGATACGCAGTATTTT